The 9 T cell receptor beta chains listed next were all sequenced from one sample in a study of cytomegalovirus exposure and HLA in healthy donors (TCRdb year 2017). Library creation used the immunoSEQ multiplex PCR assay. A mixture of 60 forward primers for TCR Vbeta segments and 13 reverse primers for TCR Jbeta segments was used in the multiplex PCR. TCRdb took over this immuneACCESS table, retaining in-frame rearrangements with V and J assigned. Such tables are incomplete; in checked studies, under half of the missing clones stem from an unresolved V gene, and the remainder is unexplained. Across this sample there are under 150,000 clones, with around 75% seen only once. Roughly 3% of the sample lies in the top ten. The sample consisted of PBMCs. Source of these receptors: a man in his thirties or forties in good health and CMV-seronegative.

The rearrangement joins TRBV11-3 to TRBJ1-1; D unresolved. The CDR3 is 13 amino acids. V lost 1 base and J lost 4, with 7 bases in between. Germline V lookup: CDR1 SGHNT, CDR2 YENEEA. The CDR3 nucleotides are TGTGCCAGCAGCTTAGCGTCAGGCACTGAAGCTTTCTTT. The encoded protein is CASSLASGTEAFF. Full variable domain (outside the CDR3, taken from reference TRBV11-3 and TRBJ1-1): EAGVVQSPRYKIIEKKQPVAFWCNPISGHNTLYWYLQNLGQGPELLIRYENEEAVDDSQLPKDRFSAERLKGVDSTLKIQPAELGDSAVYLCASSLASGTEAFFGQGTRLTVV.

The CDR3 DNA sequence: TGTGCCAGTAGTACGGGATTAGGAACTGAGCAGTTCTTC. It is translated as CASSTGLGTEQFF. V and J are TRBV19 and TRBJ2-1; tentatively, D is TRBD2 (5 bases). The CDR3 contains 13 residues. V lost 4 bases to trimming and J lost 9 bases, with 13 bases between them. The V gene's germline CDR1 is LNHDA and CDR2 SQIVND (reference sequence).

The chain employs TRBV4-2 and TRBJ1-2; unclear D gene. CDR1 is LGHNA and CDR2 is YNFKEQ in the germline V gene. V lost 1 base and J lost 0, with 15 bases in between. This CDR3 has 17 residues. CDR3 DNA sequence: TGTGCCAGCAGCCAAGCGGGTCCCGATTCAGCTAACTATGGCTACACCTTC. It is translated as CASSQAGPDSANYGYTF.

V usage is TRBV19 and J usage is TRBJ1-6, with 9 bases matching TRBD1. With V trimmed by 10 bases and J by 7 bases, 5 bases remained unmatched. In germline, CDR1 is LNHDA, CDR2 SQIVND (reference sequence). CDR3 size: 13 residues. The CDR3: CATGDRENSPLHF. CDR3 in DNA: TGTGCCACCGGGGACAGGGAGAATTCACCCCTCCACTTT.

This chain connects TRBV2 to TRBJ1-2, with D perhaps TRBD1 (5 bases). V was clipped by 6 bases and J by 0 bases, with 17 bases between them. Germline-derived CDR1 and CDR2 are SNHLY and FYNNEI. The CDR3 has 16 residues. CDR3 nucleotides: TGTGCCAGCAGCTCGACAGAGAAACTATCTAACTATGGCTACACCTTC. Translated: CASSSTEKLSNYGYTF.

CDR3 sequence (DNA): TGTGCCAGCAGGGGAGGAGGAAACACCATATATTTT. Protein product: CASRGGGNTIYF. This chain joins TRBV6-5 and TRBJ1-3; the D is unclear. Per the germline V gene, CDR1 is MNHEY and CDR2 is SVGAGI. The CDR3 contains 12 residues. V was trimmed by 6 bases and J by 4 bases, leaving 7 bases between them.

This clone was seen once. This chain joins TRBV6-5 and TRBJ2-7, with 8 bases lining up with TRBD1. Trimming removed 2 bases from V and 0 bases from J; junction bases left unmatched: 3. This CDR3 region has 15 residues. Germline V gene lookup returns CDR1 MNHEY and CDR2 SVGAGI. CDR3 DNA sequence: TGTGCCAGCAGTTACGCCGGGACAGGCTCCTACGAGCAGTACTTC. Protein sequence: CASSYAGTGSYEQYF.

V gene TRBV10-3 combines with J gene TRBJ2-1; 13 positions match TRBD2. The CDR3 totals 12 residues. Germline V gives CDR1 ENHRY, CDR2 SYGVKD. The V gene end was trimmed by 8 bases and the J gene end by 11 bases; junction bases not matched to a gene: 3. Here the CDR3 reads CAIGTSGEKQFF. CDR3 in DNA: TGTGCCATCGGGACTAGCGGGGAAAAGCAGTTCTTC.

This chain links TRBV4-1 with TRBJ2-2, with D perhaps TRBD2 (6 bases). Per the germline V gene, CDR1 is MGHRA and CDR2 is YSYEKL. With 4 bases removed from V and 7 bases from J, the gap between germline ends came to 16 bases. The CDR3 runs to 15 residues. The CDR3 DNA is TGCGCCAGCAGCCCTGGGGCGGGGTTTGACGGGGAGCTGTTTTTT. Protein: CASSPGAGFDGELFF.